The 31 T cell receptor beta chains listed next were all sequenced from one sample in a study of cytomegalovirus exposure and HLA in healthy donors. Only in-frame clones appear in the TCRdb table, and some are missing; sequencing was by immunoSEQ multiplex PCR. This table holds 190,000 or so clones, roughly 88% found once. The source material was PBMCs. The source of these receptors is a woman aged 25 to 45 in good health and CMV-seropositive.

The chain recombines TRBV13 with TRBJ2-7; 7 bases align to TRBD1. CDR3 length: 14 amino acids. Germline V gives CDR1 PRHDT, CDR2 FYEKMQ (reference sequence). Losses at the gene ends were 5 bases for V and 0 bases for J; bases not matched to a gene: 4. CDR3 sequence reads: CASSIRDSSYEQYF. In nucleotides, the CDR3 is TGTGCCAGCAGCATCCGGGACAGCTCCTACGAGCAGTACTTC.

This chain connects TRBV9 to TRBJ1-1, with 8 bases aligning to TRBD1. CDR3 length: 18 residues. Germline loops: CDR1 SGDLS, CDR2 YYNGEE. The junction had 13 bases not matched to a gene; V was cut back by 3 bases and J by 0 bases. The CDR3 loop is CASSGEAGTGLMNTEAFF. For the CDR3, the DNA is TGTGCCAGCAGCGGTGAGGCCGGGACAGGACTCATGAACACTGAAGCTTTCTTT.

The chain recombines TRBV10-3 with TRBJ2-1, with a weak D call TRBD2 (5 bases). The CDR3 has 14 amino acids. V lost 8 bases and J 7 bases, leaving 18 bases between the germline ends. Germline CDR1 ENHRY, CDR2 SYGVKD. CDR3 amino acids: CAIAGVSVRNEQFF. The CDR3 DNA follows: TGTGCCATCGCCGGGGTATCCGTGAGGAATGAGCAGTTCTTC.

The rearrangement uses TRBV30 and TRBJ2-2, with a weak D call TRBD2 (5 bases). Germline loops: CDR1 GTSNPN, CDR2 SVGIG (reference sequence). The CDR3 contains 13 residues. Trimming stripped 0 bases from V and 7 bases from J, with 9 bases between. The CDR3 sequence: CAWSVGVGGELFF. CDR3 DNA: TGTGCCTGGAGTGTGGGAGTGGGCGGGGAGCTGTTTTTT.

This sequence joins TRBV2 and TRBJ2-1; 8 bases are shared with TRBD2. Germline trimming cut 4 bases from V and 4 bases from J; bases unmatched to any gene: 3. Germline CDR1 is SNHLY and CDR2 is FYNNEI. The CDR3 runs to 14 residues. The CDR3 DNA is TGTGCCAGCAGTGCCACTAGCGGTTACAATGAGCAGTTCTTC. It specifies CASSATSGYNEQFF. Drawing the rest from reference TRBV2 and TRBJ2-1, the complete variable domain is EPEVTQTPSHQVTQMGQEVILRCVPISNHLYFYWYRQILGQKVEFLVSFYNNEISEKSEIFDDQFSVERPDGSNFTLKIRSTKLEDSAMYFCASSATSGYNEQFFGPGTRLTVL.

This clone was recorded a few times. The V and J genes are TRBV6-1 and TRBJ1-2, with D tentatively TRBD1 (5 bases). Germline V gene lookup returns CDR1 MNHNS and CDR2 SASEGT. This CDR3 contains 13 residues. V was pared by 2 bases and J by 5 bases, with 9 bases between. CDR3 residues: CASSEQGGYGYTF. The CDR3 nucleotides are TGTGCCAGCAGTGAACAGGGAGGGTATGGCTACACCTTC.

J is TRBJ2-7 and V is TRBV5-1; tentative D call: TRBD2 (5 bases). V was cut by 1 base and J by 7 bases, with 12 bases left in between. The CDR3 runs 13 residues. Germline-derived CDR1 and CDR2 are SGHRS and YFSETQ. CDR3 amino acids: CASSLSPGEEQYF. The CDR3 DNA reads as TGCGCCAGCAGCTTGTCCCCCGGGGAAGAGCAGTACTTC.

The chain links TRBV5-1 to TRBJ1-1; D is uncertain. Germline CDR1 SGHRS, CDR2 YFSETQ. V shed 3 bases and J shed 3 bases, with 21 bases lying between them. This CDR3 has 17 amino acids. The CDR3 spells CASSWSGQFLADTEAFF. The CDR3 coding sequence is TGCGCCAGCAGCTGGAGTGGGCAATTCCTAGCGGACACTGAAGCTTTCTTT.

This clone occurred once. The chain recombines TRBV6-1 with TRBJ2-2, with 9 bases fitting TRBD1. This CDR3 spans 19 amino acids. Germline-derived CDR1 and CDR2 are MNHNS and SASEGT. The J segment lost 3 bases and the V segment lost 2 bases, leaving 13 bases of the junction unmatched. This CDR3 is CASSETLFYRGPDTGELFF. CDR3 in DNA: TGTGCCAGCAGTGAAACGTTATTTTACAGGGGGCCGGACACCGGGGAGCTGTTTTTT.

V and J are TRBV6-1 and TRBJ1-4, with a possible D match to TRBD1 (6 bases). Germline V gene data show CDR1 as MNHNS and CDR2 as SASEGT. The CDR3 has 13 amino acids. Trimming removed 10 bases at V and 3 bases at J, with 12 bases between. In DNA, the CDR3 is TGTGCCACGAACAGGGCCCCTAATGAAAAACTGTTTTTT. Translation gives CATNRAPNEKLFF.

CDR3: CATVEGTGYNEQFF. The CDR3 DNA reads TGTGCCACCGTTGAAGGGACTGGATACAATGAGCAGTTCTTC. This chain links TRBV15 with TRBJ2-1; TRBD2 is a possible D gene (6 bases). Germline values: CDR1 LNHNV, CDR2 YYDKDF (reference sequence). This CDR3 region has 14 residues. The germline V and J ends were trimmed by 8 bases and 4 bases, with 15 bases remaining between them.

J is TRBJ1-5 and V is TRBV6-1; tentatively, D is TRBD1 (6 bases). V lost 1 base and J 0 bases, leaving 10 bases between the germline ends. Germline V gene sequence: CDR1 MNHNS, CDR2 SASEGT. The CDR3 spans 16 residues. The CDR3 DNA sequence: TGTGCCAGCAGTGAAGGACAGGTACTTAGCAATCAGCCCCAGCATTTT. Translation gives CASSEGQVLSNQPQHF.

The genes are TRBV11-3 and TRBJ2-2, with TRBD1 matching 8 bases. After removal of 5 bases from V and 6 bases from J, the junction contained 5 bases not matched to a gene. Germline V gene lookup returns CDR1 SGHNT and CDR2 YENEEA. The CDR3 sequence is 14 residues long. CDR3 residues: CASSGQGAAGELFF. CDR3 coding DNA: TGTGCCAGCAGCGGACAGGGCGCGGCCGGGGAGCTGTTTTTT.

The chain uses TRBV5-8 and TRBJ1-2; TRBD1 matches 8 bases. V lost 5 bases and J lost 10; bases outside the gene matches: 10. The CDR3 runs 13 residues. Germline CDR1 is SGHTS and CDR2 is YDEGEE. The CDR3 DNA sequence: TGTGCCAGCAGTTTCAGGGACAGGCCTAACTACACCTTC. Translated: CASSFRDRPNYTF.

The J gene is TRBJ1-1, the V gene TRBV9; D possibly corresponds to TRBD1 (5 bases). Trimming removed 0 bases at V and 1 base at J, with 10 bases between. The CDR3 has 15 amino acids. Germline V gene data show CDR1 as SGDLS and CDR2 as YYNGEE. CDR3 bases: TGTGCCAGCAGCGTAGTGGGACTTCCGAACACTGAAGCTTTCTTT. Amino acids: CASSVVGLPNTEAFF.

The chain links TRBV13 to TRBJ2-1; 8 positions agree with TRBD2. Germline lookup yields CDR1 PRHDT and CDR2 FYEKMQ (reference sequence). This CDR3 is built from 14 residues. After removal of 4 bases from V and 6 bases from J, the junction contained 5 bases not matched to a gene. The CDR3 sequence is CASSSYSGINEQFF. The CDR3, as DNA: TGTGCCAGCAGCTCGTATAGCGGGATCAATGAGCAGTTCTTC.

The chain employs TRBV21-1 and TRBJ2-7; TRBD2, the table's D call, was not compared with the DNA. TRBV21-1 is a pseudogene segment. The CDR3 sequence is 15 residues long. The DNA for the CDR3 is TGTGCCAGCAGTACCCTGAGCGGTTCTCCCTACGAGCAGTACTTC. The encoded protein is CASSTLSGSPYEQYF.

V is TRBV7-2 and J is TRBJ2-7; weak D call: TRBD1 (5 bases). Trimming removed 1 base at V and 2 bases at J, with 12 bases between. The germline CDR1 and CDR2 sequences are SGHTA and FQGNSA. The CDR3 is 15 amino acids. This chain's CDR3 is CASSLGQTETYEQYF. Here the CDR3 DNA reads TGTGCCAGCAGCTTAGGCCAGACAGAGACCTACGAGCAGTACTTC.

The V call is TRBV4-1, the J call TRBJ2-1; 10 nucleotides agree with TRBD2. The CDR3 is 18 amino acids. In germline, CDR1 is MGHRA, CDR2 YSYEKL. V trimming: 3 bases; J trimming: 9 bases; junction bases outside the gene matches: 17. This CDR3 reads CASSQKHPGTSGVAEQFF. CDR3 nucleotides: TGCGCCAGCAGCCAGAAACACCCGGGAACTAGCGGGGTTGCTGAGCAGTTCTTC.

The chain's CDR3 is CASSEARGWGGEQFF. CDR3 bases: TGTGCCAGCAGTGAAGCGCGGGGGTGGGGTGGTGAGCAGTTCTTC. The J gene is TRBJ2-1, the V gene TRBV6-1; 7 nucleotides line up with TRBD2. Trimming removed 0 bases from V and 9 bases from J; junction bases left unmatched: 8. The CDR3 runs 15 residues. Germline-derived CDR1 and CDR2 are MNHNS and SASEGT.

The CDR3 reads CASSPARATGNTIYF. As DNA, the CDR3 is TGTGCCAGCAGCCCCGCCAGGGCCACTGGAAACACCATATATTTT. The chain combines TRBV7-9 with TRBJ1-3, with D possibly TRBD1 on 5 matching bases. This CDR3 is 15 amino acids long. V shed 5 bases and J shed 2 bases, with 13 bases lying between them. Germline CDR1 SEHNR, CDR2 FQNEAQ (reference sequence).

The V call is TRBV5-1, the J call TRBJ1-2, with 10 bases identical to TRBD1. Trimming at V came to 4 bases and at J to 8 bases, leaving 14 bases not matched to a gene. CDR3 length: 16 residues. CDR1 and CDR2 from the germline V gene are SGHRS and YFSETQ. This CDR3 reads CASSTQPGTGDSGYTF. CDR3 DNA sequence: TGCGCCAGCAGCACCCAACCCGGGACAGGGGATTCAGGCTACACCTTC.

This chain joins TRBV18 and TRBJ2-1; 11 bases fit TRBD2. The CDR3 loop spans 16 amino acids. Germline-derived CDR1 and CDR2 are KGHSH and LQKENI. V was clipped by 6 bases and J by 7 bases; unmatched bases: 11. DNA for the CDR3: TGTGCCAGCTCCCGAAATCTAGCGGGAGGTTCGAATGAGCAGTTCTTC. Protein sequence: CASSRNLAGGSNEQFF.

This sequence joins TRBV5-8 and TRBJ2-7; a weak D match, TRBD1 (6 bases). The germline V gene encodes CDR1 SGHTS and CDR2 YDEGEE. Trimming stripped 4 bases from V and 1 base from J, with 24 bases between. The CDR3 totals 18 residues. The chain's CDR3 is CASSLPPRYRERSYEQYF. The CDR3 nucleotides are TGTGCCAGCAGCCTACCTCCTAGATACAGGGAGAGGTCCTACGAGCAGTACTTC.

This clone is a singleton in its sample. This chain joins TRBV5-1 and TRBJ2-5; TRBD1 agrees at 10 bases. V trimming: 4 bases; J trimming: 5 bases; junction bases outside the gene matches: 5. This CDR3 has 14 amino acids. Germline CDR1 reads SGHRS; CDR2 reads YFSETQ. CDR3 nucleotides: TGCGCCAGCAGCCGACAGGACAGGGGGGAGACCCAGTACTTC. It yields the protein CASSRQDRGETQYF.

The V call is TRBV5-6, the J call TRBJ1-2, with D possibly being TRBD1 (5 bases). This CDR3 has 13 residues. Per the germline V gene, CDR1 is SGHDT and CDR2 is YYEEEE. V lost 3 bases and J 3 bases, leaving 9 bases between the germline ends. The CDR3 region is CASSSGNYYGYTF. CDR3 nucleotide sequence: TGTGCCAGCAGCTCAGGGAATTACTATGGCTACACCTTC. Drawing the rest from reference TRBV5-6 and TRBJ1-2, the complete variable domain is DAGVTQSPTHLIKTRGQQVTLRCSPKSGHDTVSWYQQALGQGPQFIFQYYEEEERQRGNFPDRFSGHQFPNYSSELNVNALLLGDSALYLCASSSGNYYGYTFGSGTRLTVV.

Comment on this clone: At one end the junction does not follow the germline gene, possibly because of a read error. The chain carries TRBV20-1 and TRBJ2-1, with D tentatively TRBD2 (6 bases). CDR3 size: 9 residues. The germline gives CDR1 DFQATT, CDR2 SNEGSKA (reference sequence). CDR3 amino acids: CSATDYRLF. The CDR3 nucleotides are TGCAGTGCTACGGACTACAGGCTCTTC.

This chain connects TRBV6-6 to TRBJ1-2; D is perhaps TRBD1 (6 bases). Germline V gives CDR1 MNHNY, CDR2 SVGAGI (reference sequence). This CDR3 is 13 amino acids long. V was trimmed by 5 bases and J by 6 bases, leaving 13 bases between them. DNA for the CDR3: TGTGCCAGCAGTAATTCAGGGGTGAATGGCTACACCTTC. Translated, it gives CASSNSGVNGYTF.

The rearrangement joins TRBV7-2 to TRBJ2-7, with 7 bases identical to TRBD2. CDR3 length: 15 amino acids. Germline lookup yields CDR1 SGHTA and CDR2 FQGNSA. Trimming removed 1 base from V and 0 bases from J; junction bases left unmatched: 3. The DNA of the CDR3 is TGTGCCAGCAGCTTAGAGGGCGGGAGCTCCTACGAGCAGTACTTC. It translates to CASSLEGGSSYEQYF.

This chain joins TRBV27 and TRBJ2-5, with D possibly matching TRBD2 (6 bases). The ends were cut back, 6 bases at V and 4 bases at J, with 18 bases in the middle. This CDR3 contains 15 residues. The germline V gene has CDR1 MNHEY and CDR2 SMNVEV (reference sequence). As DNA, the CDR3 is TGTGCCAGCAGCCGAGCCTCGGGAGTGGGAGAGACCCAGTACTTC. It yields the protein CASSRASGVGETQYF.

This rearrangement joins TRBV11-1 to TRBJ2-7, with 9 bases matching TRBD1. The CDR3 runs to 18 residues. Germline V CDR1 and CDR2: SGHAT, FQDESV (reference sequence). J lost 4 bases, V lost 5 bases, and 18 bases had no gene match. The CDR3 reads CASSPGPSRGQGIYEQYF. The CDR3 DNA is TGTGCCAGCAGCCCAGGCCCTAGTCGGGGACAGGGAATATACGAGCAGTACTTC.